These 20 T cell receptor beta chains were all obtained from the same sample, sequenced in a study of cytomegalovirus exposure and HLA in healthy donors. TCRdb keeps only in-frame clones here, not all; method: immunoSEQ multiplex PCR. The sample has around 250,000 clones; around 91% are singletons. Sequenced: PBMCs. These receptors originate from a woman aged 30 to 39 in good health and CMV-seronegative.

The gene calls are TRBV19 and TRBJ2-5; either TRBD1 or TRBD2 may supply D (6 bases each). There are 12 residues in the CDR3. V was clipped by 6 bases and J by 5 bases, with 10 bases between them. The germline V gene has CDR1 LNHDA and CDR2 SQIVND (reference sequence). CDR3 nucleotides: TGTGCCAGTAGAGGGGGGTCGGAGACCCAGTACTTC. It yields the protein CASRGGSETQYF. Full variable domain (remainder filled in from reference TRBV19 and TRBJ2-5): DGGITQSPKYLFRKEGQNVTLSCEQNLNHDAMYWYRQDPGQGLRLIYYSQIVNDFQKGDIAEGYSVSREKKESFPLTVTSAQKNPTAFYLCASRGGSETQYFGPGTRLLVL.

The V and J genes are TRBV29-1 and TRBJ2-1, with TRBD2 as a possible D gene (5 bases). V shed 4 bases and J shed 9 bases, with 7 bases lying between them. CDR1 SQVTM and CDR2 ANQGSEA come from the germline V gene. There are 10 residues in the CDR3. Here the CDR3 reads CSVGTSEQFF. In nucleotides, the CDR3 is TGCAGCGTTGGGACTTCTGAGCAGTTCTTC.

The chain combines TRBV7-8 with TRBJ2-1, with TRBD2 as a possible D gene (5 bases). Germline CDR1 is SGHVS and CDR2 is FQNEAQ. Trimming removed 6 bases at V and 0 bases at J, with 9 bases between. The CDR3 consists of 14 residues. This CDR3 is CASRLGISYNEQFF. The CDR3 coding sequence is TGTGCCAGCAGACTCGGGATCTCCTACAATGAGCAGTTCTTC.

This rearrangement joins TRBV4-3 to TRBJ1-4; 7 bases align to TRBD1. CDR3 length equals 17 residues. Trimming at V came to 4 bases and at J to 6 bases, leaving 14 bases not matched to a gene. Germline-derived CDR1 and CDR2 are LGHNA and YSLEER. CDR3 bases: TGCGCCAGCAGCCTATTCCAGGGGGGCGGGCTCGATGAAAAACTGTTTTTT. Translating it yields CASSLFQGGGLDEKLFF.

The V and J genes are TRBV6-5 and TRBJ1-2; D might be TRBD1 (6 bases). V was trimmed by 2 bases and J by 3 bases, leaving 16 bases between them. This CDR3 has 16 residues. The V gene's germline CDR1 is MNHEY and CDR2 SVGAGI. CDR3 sequence: CASSYPRGKGDYGYTF. The CDR3 nucleotides read TGTGCCAGCAGTTACCCTCGGGGCAAGGGGGACTATGGCTACACCTTC.

The genes are TRBV11-2 and TRBJ2-7; a possible D gene is TRBD2 (5 bases). Germline lookup yields CDR1 SGHAT and CDR2 FQNNGV. The CDR3 loop spans 16 amino acids. V was trimmed by 4 bases and J by 4 bases, leaving 20 bases between them. CDR3 nucleotides: TGTGCCAGCAGCTCGGTCATGACTAATGCTAATTACGAGCAGTACTTC. Translated, it gives CASSSVMTNANYEQYF.

The V call is TRBV28, the J call TRBJ2-1; 8 bases align to TRBD2. The V gene's germline CDR1 is MDHEN and CDR2 SYDVKM. The CDR3 sequence is 16 residues long. J was trimmed by 3 bases and V by 3 bases; bases with no gene match: 7. DNA of the CDR3: TGTGCCAGCAGTTTGCCCGGGAGGGAGGGCTACAATGAGCAGTTCTTC. This encodes CASSLPGREGYNEQFF.

The chain recombines TRBV7-2 with TRBJ2-5; D is undetermined. The CDR3 consists of 13 residues. Trimming took 4 bases from V and 5 from J, leaving 11 bases between them. Germline CDR1 is SGHTA and CDR2 is FQGNSA. The CDR3 DNA is TGTGCCAGCAGCTCCCCCCCGGGTGAGACCCAGTACTTC. Protein sequence: CASSSPPGETQYF.

This sequence joins TRBV30 and TRBJ1-4; 9 bases are a match to TRBD1. The J segment lost 6 bases and the V segment lost 5 bases, leaving 10 bases of the junction unmatched. The CDR3 extends over 15 amino acids. In germline, CDR1 is GTSNPN, CDR2 SVGIG (reference sequence). The CDR3 coding sequence is TGTGCCTGGGAGAACCAGGACAGGGGTTATGAAAAACTGTTTTTT. It is translated as CAWENQDRGYEKLFF.

V gene TRBV6-1 combines with J gene TRBJ2-7; D is possibly TRBD1 (6 bases). The CDR3 loop spans 13 amino acids. Per the germline V gene, CDR1 is MNHNS and CDR2 is SASEGT. With 3 bases removed from V and 6 bases from J, the gap between germline ends came to 12 bases. For the CDR3, the DNA is TGTGCCAGCAGTGACACAGGGATGAGCGAGCAGTACTTC. This sequence encodes CASSDTGMSEQYF.

This clone appeared once. The chain links TRBV6-5 to TRBJ1-1; D perhaps matches TRBD1 (6 bases). The CDR3 length is 14 residues. In germline, CDR1 is MNHEY, CDR2 SVGAGI. Trimming removed 6 bases from V and 2 bases from J, with 13 bases in between. CDR3 nucleotide sequence: TGTGCCAGCAGCACAGACAGGAGAAACACTGAAGCTTTCTTT. Translating gives CASSTDRRNTEAFF.

The genes are TRBV28 and TRBJ2-7; 9 bases are shared with TRBD1. With 3 bases clipped from V and 2 bases from J, the junction kept 11 bases outside the gene matches. Germline CDR1 is MDHEN and CDR2 is SYDVKM. This CDR3 comprises 17 residues. CDR3 protein: CASSFFLSTGGTYEQYF. The CDR3 DNA follows: TGTGCCAGCAGTTTCTTCCTTTCTACAGGGGGCACCTACGAGCAGTACTTC.

This chain uses TRBV29-1 with TRBJ2-7; TRBD1 agrees at 8 bases. The CDR3 contains 16 residues. J was trimmed by 4 bases and V by 1 base; bases with no gene match: 12. Germline CDR1 SQVTM, CDR2 ANQGSEA. This chain's CDR3 is CSVEGSGQGFGYEQYF. CDR3 DNA: TGCAGCGTTGAAGGGTCAGGACAGGGCTTCGGTTACGAGCAGTACTTC.

The gene calls are TRBV7-9 and TRBJ2-5, with TRBD1 matching 8 bases. Germline CDR1 is SEHNR and CDR2 is FQNEAQ (reference sequence). J was trimmed by 2 bases and V by 1 base; bases with no gene match: 6. The CDR3 runs 16 residues. CDR3 nucleotide sequence: TGTGCCAGCAGCTTAGGTGACAGGGGACGGCAAGAGACCCAGTACTTC. Translation gives CASSLGDRGRQETQYF.

This rearrangement joins TRBV28 to TRBJ2-5; 12 bases map to TRBD2. There are 14 residues in the CDR3. The junction had 3 bases not matched to a gene; V was cut back by 10 bases and J by 0 bases. Germline CDR1 reads MDHEN; CDR2 reads SYDVKM. CDR3 amino acids: CATRTSGNQETQYF. The CDR3, as DNA: TGTGCCACAAGGACTAGCGGGAACCAAGAGACCCAGTACTTC.

The chain combines TRBV7-9 with TRBJ2-7; 11 bases are shared with TRBD2. V was clipped by 5 bases and J by 5 bases; unmatched bases: 14. The CDR3 length is 17 residues. Looked up from germline, CDR1 is SEHNR and CDR2 is FQNEAQ (reference sequence). This chain's CDR3 is CASSPVPIAGGLNEQYF. The CDR3 DNA is TGTGCCAGCAGCCCTGTCCCCATAGCGGGAGGGCTTAACGAGCAGTACTTC.

The V and J genes are TRBV9 and TRBJ2-1; possibly TRBD2 for D (5 bases). The V end lost 0 bases, the J end lost 8 bases, and 12 bases lay between the germline ends. Germline CDR1 SGDLS, CDR2 YYNGEE. This CDR3 comprises 14 residues. This CDR3 is CASSVAVSSDEQFF. The CDR3 DNA reads as TGTGCCAGCAGCGTAGCGGTCAGTAGCGATGAGCAGTTCTTC.

This chain uses TRBV2 with TRBJ2-5; D unresolved. The V end was cut by 5 bases, the J end by 5 bases, with 9 bases between. Germline V gene sequence: CDR1 SNHLY, CDR2 FYNNEI. The CDR3 has 12 amino acids. The CDR3 protein is CASSRTRETQYF. The CDR3 bases are TGTGCCAGCAGTCGGACCCGGGAGACCCAGTACTTC.

The rearrangement joins TRBV2 to TRBJ1-5; 7 bases line up with TRBD1. Unmatched junction bases numbered 10, after V lost 8 bases and J lost 6 bases. CDR1 is SNHLY and CDR2 is FYNNEI in the germline V gene. There are 14 residues in the CDR3. CDR3 protein: CASGFAGGFQPQHF. Here the CDR3 DNA reads TGTGCCAGCGGGTTTGCAGGGGGATTTCAGCCCCAGCATTTT.

V usage is TRBV20-1 and J usage is TRBJ2-7; D is unclear. V dropped 6 bases and J dropped 6 bases, with 12 bases sitting between them. CDR3 length equals 11 residues. CDR1 and CDR2 from the germline V gene are DFQATT and SNEGSKA (reference sequence). The CDR3 DNA sequence: TGCAGTGCCCAGATAGGTGGCGAGCAGTACTTC. Residues: CSAQIGGEQYF.